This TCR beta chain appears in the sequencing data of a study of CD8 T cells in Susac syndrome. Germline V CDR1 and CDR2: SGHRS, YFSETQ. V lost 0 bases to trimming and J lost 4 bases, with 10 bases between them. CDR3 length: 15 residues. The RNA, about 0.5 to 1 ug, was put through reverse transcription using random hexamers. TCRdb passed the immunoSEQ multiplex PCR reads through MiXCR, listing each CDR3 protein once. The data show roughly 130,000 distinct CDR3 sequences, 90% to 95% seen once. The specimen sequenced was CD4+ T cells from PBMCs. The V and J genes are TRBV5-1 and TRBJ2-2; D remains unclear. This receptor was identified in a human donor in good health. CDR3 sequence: CASSLAAWSTGELFF. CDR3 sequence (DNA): TGCGCCAGCAGCTTGGCGGCCTGGAGCACCGGGGAGCTGTTTTTT.